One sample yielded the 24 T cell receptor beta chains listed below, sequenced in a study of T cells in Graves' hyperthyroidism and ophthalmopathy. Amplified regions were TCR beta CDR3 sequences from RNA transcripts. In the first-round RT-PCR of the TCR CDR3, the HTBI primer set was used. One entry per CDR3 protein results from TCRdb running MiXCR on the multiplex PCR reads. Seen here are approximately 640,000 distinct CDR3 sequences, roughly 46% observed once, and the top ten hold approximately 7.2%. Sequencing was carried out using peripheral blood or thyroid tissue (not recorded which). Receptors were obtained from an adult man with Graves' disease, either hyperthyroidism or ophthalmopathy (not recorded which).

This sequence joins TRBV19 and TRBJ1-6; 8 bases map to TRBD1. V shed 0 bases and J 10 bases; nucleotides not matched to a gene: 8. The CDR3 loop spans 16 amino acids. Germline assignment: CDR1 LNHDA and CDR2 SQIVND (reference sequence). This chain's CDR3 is CASSIEGRGRGSPLHF. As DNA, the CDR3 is TGTGCCAGTAGTATAGAGGGCAGGGGGCGCGGATCACCCCTCCACTTT.

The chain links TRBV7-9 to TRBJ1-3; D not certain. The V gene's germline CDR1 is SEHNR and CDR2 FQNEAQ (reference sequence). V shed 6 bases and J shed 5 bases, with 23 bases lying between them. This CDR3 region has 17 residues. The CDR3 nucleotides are TGTGCCAGCAGTCGCGCTAGTGACGGCCGAAGTAGAAACACCATATATTTT. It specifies CASSRASDGRSRNTIYF.

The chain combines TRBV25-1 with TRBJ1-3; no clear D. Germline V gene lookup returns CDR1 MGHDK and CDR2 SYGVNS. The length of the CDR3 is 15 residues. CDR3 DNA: TGTGCTAGAGATGCGAAGAGATCCTCTGGAAACACCATATATTTT. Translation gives CARDAKRSSGNTIYF. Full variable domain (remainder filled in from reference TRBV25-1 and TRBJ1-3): EADIYQTPRYLVIGTGKKITLECSQTMGHDKMYWYQQDPGMELHLIHYSYGVNSTEKGDLSSESTVSRIRTEHFPLTLESARPSHTSQYLCARDAKRSSGNTIYFGEGSWLTVV.

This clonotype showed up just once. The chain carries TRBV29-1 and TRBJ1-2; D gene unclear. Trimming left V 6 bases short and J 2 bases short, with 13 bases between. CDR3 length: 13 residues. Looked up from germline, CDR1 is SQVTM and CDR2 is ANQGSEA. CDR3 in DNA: TGCAGCGTGAGACCCGGGCTGAACTATGGCTACACCTTC. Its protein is CSVRPGLNYGYTF.

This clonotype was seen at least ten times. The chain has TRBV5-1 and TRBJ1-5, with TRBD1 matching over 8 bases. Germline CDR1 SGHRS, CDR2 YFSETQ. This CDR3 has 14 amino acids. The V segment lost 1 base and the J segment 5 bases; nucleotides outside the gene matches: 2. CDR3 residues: CASSLTGGYQPQHF. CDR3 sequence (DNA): TGCGCCAGCAGCTTGACAGGGGGGTATCAGCCCCAGCATTTT.

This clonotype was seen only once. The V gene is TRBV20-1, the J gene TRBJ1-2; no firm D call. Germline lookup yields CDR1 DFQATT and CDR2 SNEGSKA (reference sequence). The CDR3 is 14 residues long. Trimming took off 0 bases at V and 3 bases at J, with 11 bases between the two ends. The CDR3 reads CSARDRYRDYGYTF. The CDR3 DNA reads TGCAGTGCTAGAGATCGGTATAGGGACTATGGCTACACCTTC.

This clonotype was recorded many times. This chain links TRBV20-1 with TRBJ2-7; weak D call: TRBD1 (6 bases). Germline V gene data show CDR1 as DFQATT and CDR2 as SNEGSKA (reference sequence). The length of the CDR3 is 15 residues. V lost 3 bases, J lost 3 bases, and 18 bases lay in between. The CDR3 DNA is TGCAGTGCTAGTGGGGTGGACAGCGGAGACTACGAGCAGTACTTC. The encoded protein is CSASGVDSGDYEQYF.

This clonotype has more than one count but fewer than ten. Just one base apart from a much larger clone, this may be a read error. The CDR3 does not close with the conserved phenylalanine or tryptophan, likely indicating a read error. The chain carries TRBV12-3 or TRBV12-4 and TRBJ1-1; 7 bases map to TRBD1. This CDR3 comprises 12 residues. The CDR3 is CAISARQGEAFL. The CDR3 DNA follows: TGTGCCATCAGTGCCCGACAGGGTGAAGCTTTCCTT.

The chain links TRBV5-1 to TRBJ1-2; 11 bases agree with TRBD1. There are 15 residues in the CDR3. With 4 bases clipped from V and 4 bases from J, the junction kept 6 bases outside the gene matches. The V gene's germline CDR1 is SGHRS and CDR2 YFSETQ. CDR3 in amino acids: CASSPRTGGAYGYTF. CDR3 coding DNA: TGCGCCAGCAGCCCGAGGACAGGGGGCGCCTATGGCTACACCTTC.

The CDR3 loop is CSVEGARNEKLFF. The CDR3 DNA sequence: TGCAGCGTTGAGGGGGCGCGGAATGAAAAACTGTTTTTT. This rearrangement joins TRBV29-1 to TRBJ1-4; D is perhaps TRBD1 (6 bases). Germline V lookup: CDR1 SQVTM, CDR2 ANQGSEA. V was shortened by 3 bases and J by 5 bases, with 10 bases between the two germline ends. CDR3 length: 13 residues.

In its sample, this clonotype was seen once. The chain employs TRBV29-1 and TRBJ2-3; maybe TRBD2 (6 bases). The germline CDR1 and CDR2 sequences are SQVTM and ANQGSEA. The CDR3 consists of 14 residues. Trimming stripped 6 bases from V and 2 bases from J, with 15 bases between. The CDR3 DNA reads TGCAGCGTCGGTCGGGGGTCTAACACAGATACGCAGTATTTT. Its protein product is CSVGRGSNTDTQYF.

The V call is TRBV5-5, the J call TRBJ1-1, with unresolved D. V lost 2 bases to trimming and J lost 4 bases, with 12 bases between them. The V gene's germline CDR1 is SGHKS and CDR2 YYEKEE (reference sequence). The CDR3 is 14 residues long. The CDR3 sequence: CASSFQGSPTEAFF. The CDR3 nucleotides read TGTGCCAGCAGCTTTCAAGGGTCACCCACTGAAGCTTTCTTT.

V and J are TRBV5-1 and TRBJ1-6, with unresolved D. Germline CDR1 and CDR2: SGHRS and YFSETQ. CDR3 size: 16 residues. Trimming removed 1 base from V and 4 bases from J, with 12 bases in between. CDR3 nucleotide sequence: TGCGCCAGCAGCTTGTTCCCGGGGAGTTATAATTCACCCCTCCACTTT. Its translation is CASSLFPGSYNSPLHF.

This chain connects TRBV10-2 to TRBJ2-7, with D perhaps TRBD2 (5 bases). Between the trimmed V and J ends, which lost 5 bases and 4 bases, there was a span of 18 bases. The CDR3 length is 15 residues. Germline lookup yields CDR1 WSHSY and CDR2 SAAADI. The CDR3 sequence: CASSYSDSFVYEQYF. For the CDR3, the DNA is TGCGCCAGCAGTTACTCGGACTCTTTCGTATACGAGCAGTACTTC.

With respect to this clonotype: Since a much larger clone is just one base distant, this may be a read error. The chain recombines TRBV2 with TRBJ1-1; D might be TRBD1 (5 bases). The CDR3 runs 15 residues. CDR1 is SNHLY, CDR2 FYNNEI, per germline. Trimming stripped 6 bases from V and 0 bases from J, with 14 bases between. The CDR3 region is CASRIQAAMNTEAFF. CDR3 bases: TGTGCCAGCAGGATACAGGCGGCGATGAACACTGAAGCTTTCTTT.

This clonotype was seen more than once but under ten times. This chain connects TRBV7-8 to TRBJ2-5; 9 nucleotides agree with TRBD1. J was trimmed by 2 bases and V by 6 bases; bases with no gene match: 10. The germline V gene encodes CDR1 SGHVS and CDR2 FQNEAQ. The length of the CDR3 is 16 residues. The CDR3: CASRPMDRGDQETQYF. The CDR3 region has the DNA TGTGCCAGCAGACCGATGGACAGGGGTGATCAAGAGACCCAGTACTTC.

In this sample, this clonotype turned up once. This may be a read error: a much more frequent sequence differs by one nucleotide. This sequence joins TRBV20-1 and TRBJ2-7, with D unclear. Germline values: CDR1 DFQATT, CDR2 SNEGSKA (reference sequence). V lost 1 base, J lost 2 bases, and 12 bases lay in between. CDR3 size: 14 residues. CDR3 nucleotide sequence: TGCAGTGCTAGAGGTTCCACCTATCCCTACGAGCAGTACTTC. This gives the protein CSARGSTYPYEQYF.

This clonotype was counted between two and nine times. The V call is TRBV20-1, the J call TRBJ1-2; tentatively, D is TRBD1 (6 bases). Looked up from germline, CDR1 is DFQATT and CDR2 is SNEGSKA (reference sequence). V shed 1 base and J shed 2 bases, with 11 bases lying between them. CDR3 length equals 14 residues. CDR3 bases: TGCAGTGCTAGAGGGGACATCTCCAACTATGGCTACACCTTC. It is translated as CSARGDISNYGYTF.

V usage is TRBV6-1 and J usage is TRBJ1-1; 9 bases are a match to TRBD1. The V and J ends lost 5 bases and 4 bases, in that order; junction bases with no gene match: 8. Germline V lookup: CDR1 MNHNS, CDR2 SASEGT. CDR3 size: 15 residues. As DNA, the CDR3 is TGTGCCAGCAGTCGGACATCGACAGGGGGCACTGAAGCTTTCTTT. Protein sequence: CASSRTSTGGTEAFF.

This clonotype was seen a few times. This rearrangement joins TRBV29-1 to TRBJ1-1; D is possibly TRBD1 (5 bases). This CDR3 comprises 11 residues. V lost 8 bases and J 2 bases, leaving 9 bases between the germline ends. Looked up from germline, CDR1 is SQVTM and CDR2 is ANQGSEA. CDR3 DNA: TGCAGCTTGGGGCTTAACACTGAAGCTTTCTTT. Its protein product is CSLGLNTEAFF.

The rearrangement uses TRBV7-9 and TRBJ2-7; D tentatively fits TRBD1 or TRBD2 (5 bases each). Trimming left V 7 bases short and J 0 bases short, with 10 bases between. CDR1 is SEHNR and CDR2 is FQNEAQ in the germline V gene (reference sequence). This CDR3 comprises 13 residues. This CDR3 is CASTTGASYEQYF. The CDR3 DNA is TGTGCCAGCACCACCGGGGCCTCCTACGAGCAGTACTTC.

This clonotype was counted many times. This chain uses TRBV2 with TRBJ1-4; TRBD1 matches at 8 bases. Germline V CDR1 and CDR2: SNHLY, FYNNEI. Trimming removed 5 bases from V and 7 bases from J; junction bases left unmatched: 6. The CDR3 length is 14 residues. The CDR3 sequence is CASSMTGESEKLFF. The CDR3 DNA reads TGTGCCAGCAGTATGACAGGGGAGTCTGAAAAACTGTTTTTT.

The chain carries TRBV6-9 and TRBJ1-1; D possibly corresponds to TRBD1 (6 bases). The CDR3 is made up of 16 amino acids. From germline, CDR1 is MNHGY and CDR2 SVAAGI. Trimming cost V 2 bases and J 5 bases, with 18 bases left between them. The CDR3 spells CASSYHHGGRWTEAFF. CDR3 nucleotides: TGTGCCAGCAGTTATCACCACGGGGGGCGGTGGACTGAAGCTTTCTTT.

Written as DNA, the CDR3 is TGCAGTACGGGACAGGGGGAACCCCAGCATTTT. Encoded protein: CSTGQGEPQHF. The rearrangement links TRBV20-1 to TRBJ1-5, with 11 bases that match TRBD1. J gave up 10 bases and V 8 bases, and 4 bases lay outside the gene matches. The CDR3 contains 11 residues. The germline CDR1 and CDR2 sequences are DFQATT and SNEGSKA (reference sequence).